What follows are 32 T cell receptor beta chains derived from one specimen sequenced in a study of cytomegalovirus exposure and HLA in healthy donors. Assay used: immunoSEQ multiplex PCR; TCRdb lists only in-frame clones, some missing. This repertoire shows over 85,000 clones, over 75% found once; its top ten account for 1.4%. The sample comprised PBMCs. The receptors were gathered from a woman aged 30 to 39 in good health and CMV-seropositive.

This clone was observed many times. The genes are TRBV2 and TRBJ2-7; 10 nucleotides line up with TRBD1. From germline, CDR1 is SNHLY and CDR2 FYNNEI. V gave up 5 bases and J gave up 1 base; unmatched junction bases: 8. The CDR3 runs 16 residues. CDR3 protein: CASSLNPGQGSYEQYF. The DNA of the CDR3 is TGTGCCAGCAGTCTAAATCCGGGACAGGGGTCCTACGAGCAGTACTTC.

This sequence joins TRBV6-5 and TRBJ2-7; D gene uncertain. Germline V gene data show CDR1 as MNHEY and CDR2 as SVGAGI. The CDR3 totals 15 residues. The V and J ends lost 3 bases and 0 bases respectively, with 12 bases between them. CDR3 sequence: CASSYSQVSSYEQYF. The DNA of the CDR3 is TGTGCCAGCAGTTATTCCCAGGTCTCCTCCTACGAGCAGTACTTC.

The table lists this clone with a count of one. V gene TRBV15 combines with J gene TRBJ1-2, with TRBD1 as a possible D gene (5 bases). V was trimmed by 0 bases and J by 4 bases, leaving 12 bases between them. CDR1 is LNHNV and CDR2 is YYDKDF in the germline V gene (reference sequence). The CDR3 covers 15 residues. CDR3 residues: CATSRDKSGSYGYTF. Here the CDR3 DNA reads TGTGCCACCAGCAGAGATAAGTCAGGGTCCTATGGCTACACCTTC.

This clone was recorded only once. V is TRBV5-6 and J is TRBJ2-7; D uncertain. The CDR3 spans 14 residues. Trimming removed 0 bases at V and 5 bases at J, with 12 bases between. Germline lookup yields CDR1 SGHDT and CDR2 YYEEEE. CDR3 loop: CASSLGNSFNEQYF. CDR3 nucleotides: TGTGCCAGCAGCTTGGGCAATAGCTTCAACGAGCAGTACTTC.

This clone appeared once. This chain connects TRBV9 to TRBJ2-6, with 10 bases that match TRBD1. There are 16 residues in the CDR3. V shed 3 bases and J 1 base; nucleotides not matched to a gene: 1. Germline CDR1 is SGDLS and CDR2 is YYNGEE. The CDR3 coding sequence is TGTGCCAGCAGCGGACAGGGGGCTTCTGGGGCCAACGTCCTGACTTTC. Translated, it gives CASSGQGASGANVLTF. The full variable domain, in which reference TRBV9 and TRBJ2-6 provide the parts outside the CDR3, is DSGVTQTPKHLITATGQRVTLRCSPRSGDLSVYWYQQSLDQGLQFLIQYYNGEERAKGNILERFSAQQFPDLHSELNLSSLELGDSALYFCASSGQGASGANVLTFGAGSRLTVL.

The rearrangement links TRBV11-2 to TRBJ2-2, with 7 bases aligning to TRBD2. The CDR3 covers 16 residues. Germline loops: CDR1 SGHAT, CDR2 FQNNGV. V dropped 0 bases and J dropped 4; count of bases not matched to a gene: 5. The CDR3 spells CASSLEPGGTTGELFF. DNA of the CDR3: TGTGCCAGCAGCTTAGAACCCGGGGGGACCACCGGGGAGCTGTTTTTT.

The gene calls are TRBV6-1 and TRBJ1-2, with TRBD1 identical over 12 bases. The length of the CDR3 is 15 residues. CDR1 and CDR2 (germline): MNHNS, SASEGT. Unmatched junction bases numbered 8, after V lost 6 bases and J lost 6 bases. Written as DNA, the CDR3 is TGTGCCAGCAGGGTAGGGACAGGGGGCGCGAATGGCTACACCTTC. Protein product: CASRVGTGGANGYTF.

The V gene is TRBV6-5, the J gene TRBJ2-7, with TRBD1 matching over 7 bases. J was trimmed by 2 bases and V by 7 bases; bases with no gene match: 8. Germline CDR1 MNHEY, CDR2 SVGAGI. This CDR3 has 14 amino acids. CDR3 nucleotide sequence: TGTGCCAGCAATATAACAGGGGAAACCTACGAGCAGTACTTC. Translated: CASNITGETYEQYF.

The table lists this clone with a few counts. The V and J genes are TRBV2 and TRBJ2-1, with D maybe TRBD1 (6 bases). Germline V gene data show CDR1 as SNHLY and CDR2 as FYNNEI. The CDR3 runs to 15 residues. With 8 bases removed from V and 5 bases from J, the gap between germline ends came to 19 bases. The CDR3 reads CASGQLGTADNEQFF. The CDR3 nucleotides are TGTGCCAGCGGACAGTTGGGAACAGCGGACAATGAGCAGTTCTTC.

The chain combines TRBV19 with TRBJ2-1, with TRBD1 matching 7 bases. The trim removed 0 bases at V and 4 bases at J, leaving 3 bases unmatched. The CDR3 is 15 residues long. The germline gives CDR1 LNHDA, CDR2 SQIVND (reference sequence). This CDR3 is CASSIEPGGYNEQFF. The CDR3 DNA is TGTGCCAGTAGTATAGAGCCAGGGGGTTACAATGAGCAGTTCTTC.

This chain connects TRBV4-2 to TRBJ2-3, with 7 bases aligning to TRBD1. This CDR3 is 14 amino acids long. The junction had 2 bases not matched to a gene; V was cut back by 1 base and J by 4 bases. CDR1 is LGHNA and CDR2 is YNFKEQ in the germline V gene. The CDR3 reads CASSQGQGSDTQYF. The CDR3 nucleotides read TGTGCCAGCAGCCAAGGACAGGGATCAGATACGCAGTATTTT.

This clone was observed a handful of times. The rearrangement joins TRBV7-9 to TRBJ2-7; D may be TRBD1 (6 bases). Germline loops: CDR1 SEHNR, CDR2 FQNEAQ (reference sequence). Trimming removed 4 bases at V and 0 bases at J, with 10 bases between. The CDR3 has 14 residues. CDR3 sequence reads: CASSSRQVSYEQYF. The CDR3 region has the DNA TGTGCCAGCAGCTCCCGACAGGTCTCCTACGAGCAGTACTTC.

This sequence joins TRBV2 and TRBJ2-1, with 10 positions matching TRBD2. CDR3 length: 16 amino acids. After removal of 6 bases from V and 9 bases from J, the junction contained 14 bases not matched to a gene. The V gene's germline CDR1 is SNHLY and CDR2 FYNNEI. CDR3 region: CASRRSSGRAVGEQFF. CDR3 coding DNA: TGTGCCAGCAGGAGGTCCAGCGGGAGGGCCGTTGGTGAGCAGTTCTTC. Supplemented by reference TRBV2 and TRBJ2-1, the full variable domain reads EPEVTQTPSHQVTQMGQEVILRCVPISNHLYFYWYRQILGQKVEFLVSFYNNEISEKSEIFDDQFSVERPDGSNFTLKIRSTKLEDSAMYFCASRRSSGRAVGEQFFGPGTRLTVL.

The chain carries TRBV11-2 and TRBJ1-1; the D is unclear. Looked up from germline, CDR1 is SGHAT and CDR2 is FQNNGV. This CDR3 has 14 amino acids. V lost 1 base, J lost 3 bases, and 9 bases lay in between. Written as DNA, the CDR3 is TGTGCCAGCAGCTTAGGCCCGCGGGACACTGAAGCTTTCTTT. It encodes CASSLGPRDTEAFF.

This clone occurred a few times. The chain recombines TRBV5-1 with TRBJ1-2; no definite D call. Trimming cost V 5 bases and J 2 bases, with 13 bases left between them. Per the germline V gene, CDR1 is SGHRS and CDR2 is YFSETQ. This CDR3 has 14 residues. CDR3 nucleotides: TGCGCCAGCAGTGACTCTAATCCCAACTATGGCTACACCTTC. It encodes CASSDSNPNYGYTF.

The rearrangement uses TRBV7-2 and TRBJ2-2, with D possibly being TRBD2 (5 bases). Germline V CDR1 and CDR2: SGHTA, FQGNSA. Trimming left V 2 bases short and J 3 bases short, with 10 bases between. The CDR3 length is 15 residues. CDR3 in amino acids: CASSLKGADTGELFF. CDR3 bases: TGTGCCAGCAGCTTAAAGGGAGCTGACACCGGGGAGCTGTTTTTT.

V and J are TRBV27 and TRBJ2-7; maybe TRBD1 (6 bases). In germline, CDR1 is MNHEY, CDR2 SMNVEV (reference sequence). Trimming shortened V by 0 bases and J by 3 bases, and 9 bases separated the two germline ends. The CDR3 sequence is 14 residues long. The CDR3 is CASSLSGQSYEQYF. The CDR3, as DNA: TGTGCCAGCAGTTTATCTGGACAGAGCTACGAGCAGTACTTC.

The genes are TRBV15 and TRBJ2-7; 7 bases are shared with TRBD2. Germline trimming cut 5 bases from V and 2 bases from J; bases unmatched to any gene: 9. This CDR3 contains 15 residues. CDR1 is LNHNV, CDR2 YYDKDF, per germline (reference sequence). CDR3 nucleotide sequence: TGTGCCACCAGCGGTTATACCGGGACTACCTACGAGCAGTACTTC. It translates to CATSGYTGTTYEQYF.

The chain employs TRBV3-2 and TRBJ2-1; the DNA was not compared with TRBD2, the D call given in the table. TRBV3-2 is annotated as a pseudogene. The CDR3 has 9 residues. The CDR3, as DNA: TGTGCCAGGATGCTAAGAGCCTTCTTC. Translated, it gives CARMLRAFF.

The V and J genes are TRBV6-5 and TRBJ2-5; a possible D gene is TRBD1 (5 bases). V lost 6 bases to trimming and J lost 5 bases, with 13 bases between them. The CDR3 loop spans 13 amino acids. CDR1 MNHEY and CDR2 SVGAGI come from the germline V gene. The CDR3 region is CASRLRVGETQYF. The CDR3 DNA is TGTGCCAGCAGACTCAGGGTGGGGGAGACCCAGTACTTC.

This rearrangement joins TRBV6-1 to TRBJ2-5; 9 positions match TRBD1. The ends lost 3 bases at V and 3 bases at J; junction bases unmatched: 5. Germline V CDR1 and CDR2: MNHNS, SASEGT. The length of the CDR3 is 15 residues. The CDR3 spells CASSDTGGREETQYF. CDR3 DNA: TGTGCCAGCAGTGATACAGGGGGCAGAGAAGAGACCCAGTACTTC.

The chain has TRBV19 and TRBJ1-1, with 7 bases aligning to TRBD1. V shed 0 bases and J 3 bases; nucleotides not matched to a gene: 10. CDR3 length: 17 amino acids. Germline CDR1 LNHDA, CDR2 SQIVND (reference sequence). The CDR3 region is CASSIDLRQGWDTEAFF. Written as DNA, the CDR3 is TGTGCCAGTAGTATAGACTTACGACAGGGTTGGGACACTGAAGCTTTCTTT.

The chain links TRBV15 to TRBJ1-5; TRBD1 matches at 10 bases. The length of the CDR3 is 16 residues. Germline CDR1 is LNHNV and CDR2 is YYDKDF (reference sequence). V shed 4 bases, J shed 7 bases, and the junction held 10 bases outside the gene matches. The CDR3 is CATSTRDRGGGQPQHF. Written as DNA, the CDR3 is TGTGCCACCAGCACCCGGGACAGGGGAGGAGGGCAGCCCCAGCATTTT.

The chain joins TRBV7-9 to TRBJ2-3, with 13 bases aligning to TRBD2. V shed 8 bases, J shed 9 bases, and the junction held 14 bases outside the gene matches. The germline V gene has CDR1 SEHNR and CDR2 FQNEAQ (reference sequence). CDR3 length: 16 residues. In DNA form, the CDR3 reads TGTGCCAGCGGCTCCGGGACTAGCGGGGCGTCTATGACGCAGTATTTT. This gives the protein CASGSGTSGASMTQYF. Together with reference TRBV7-9 and TRBJ2-3, the CDR3 gives the full variable domain: DTGVSQNPRHKITKRGQNVTFRCDPISEHNRLYWYRQTLGQGPEFLTYFQNEAQLEKSRLLSDRFSAERPKGSFSTLEIQRTEQGDSAMYLCASGSGTSGASMTQYFGPGTRLTVL.

DNA of the CDR3: TGCAGCGTCGCCCGGACTAGCGGGTCCCCGGATACGCAGTATTTT. Translating it yields CSVARTSGSPDTQYF. J is TRBJ2-3 and V is TRBV29-1; 11 nucleotides line up with TRBD2. There are 15 residues in the CDR3. After removal of 6 bases from V and 6 bases from J, the junction contained 11 bases not matched to a gene. The V gene's germline CDR1 is SQVTM and CDR2 ANQGSEA.

The chain links TRBV6-1 to TRBJ1-1; TRBD1 agrees at 10 bases. From germline, CDR1 is MNHNS and CDR2 SASEGT. The CDR3 is made up of 16 amino acids. Trimming removed 5 bases from V and 1 base from J; junction bases left unmatched: 7. The CDR3 DNA reads TGTGCCAGCAGTAAAGGGACAGGGGTTAGGAACACTGAAGCTTTCTTT. It specifies CASSKGTGVRNTEAFF.

The chain joins TRBV7-2 to TRBJ2-1; 9 bases map to TRBD2. V was pared by 4 bases and J by 1 base, with 5 bases of the junction left unmatched. Per germline, CDR1 SGHTA and CDR2 FQGNSA. The CDR3 spans 16 residues. As DNA, the CDR3 is TGTGCCAGCAGCTCCCGTAGCGGGAGTTCCTACAATGAGCAGTTCTTC. Its protein product is CASSSRSGSSYNEQFF.

V gene TRBV6-1 combines with J gene TRBJ2-1, with 11 bases lining up with TRBD2. This CDR3 is built from 15 residues. The V gene's germline CDR1 is MNHNS and CDR2 SASEGT. V lost 4 bases, J lost 7 bases, and 6 bases stayed unmatched. CDR3 loop: CASSALAGGWNEQFF. The CDR3 nucleotides are TGTGCCAGCAGTGCCCTAGCGGGGGGATGGAATGAGCAGTTCTTC.

The J gene is TRBJ2-5, the V gene TRBV6-1; 7 positions match TRBD2. CDR1 MNHNS and CDR2 SASEGT come from the germline V gene. V shed 6 bases, J shed 4 bases, and the junction held 5 bases outside the gene matches. The CDR3 runs 13 residues. CDR3 region: CASRGGIRETQYF. The DNA of the CDR3 is TGTGCCAGCAGGGGAGGGATCAGAGAGACCCAGTACTTC.

The chain employs TRBV30 and TRBJ1-5; TRBD1 might be the D (5 bases). V dropped 3 bases and J dropped 3 bases, with 9 bases sitting between them. Germline lookup yields CDR1 GTSNPN and CDR2 SVGIG (reference sequence). The CDR3 is 13 residues long. The CDR3 DNA follows: TGTGCCTGGAGAGACAGCCTCAATCAGCCCCAGCATTTT. Its translation is CAWRDSLNQPQHF.

The chain joins TRBV29-1 to TRBJ2-7; TRBD1 is a possible D gene (5 bases). The CDR3 runs 11 residues. Trimming removed 4 bases at V and 11 bases at J, with 15 bases between. CDR1 and CDR2 (germline): SQVTM, ANQGSEA. This CDR3 is CSVGEQTEEYF. The CDR3 DNA reads as TGCAGCGTTGGTGAGCAGACAGAAGAGTACTTC.

This clone was counted once. The CDR3 here is CTSSQFSGERGTGELFF. CDR3 nucleotide sequence: TGCACCAGCAGTCAGTTTAGCGGGGAACGGGGCACCGGGGAGCTGTTTTTT. V usage is TRBV1 and J usage is TRBJ2-2; the listed D gene, TRBD2, was not tested against the DNA. TRBV1 is reported as a pseudogene. The CDR3 extends over 17 amino acids.